The 9 T cell receptor beta chains below were found in one sample sequenced in a study of blood T cell repertoires in COVID-19. Clones were read by immunoSEQ multiplex PCR, and TCRdb kept only the in-frame ones, dropping some. Of about 60,000 clones listed, 80% to 90% are singletons. Sequenced input: peripheral blood. The receptors come from a man aged 35 to 55 with acute or convalescent COVID-19.

The J gene is TRBJ2-3, the V gene TRBV5-1; 8 bases map to TRBD2. V shed 4 bases, J shed 6 bases, and the junction held 10 bases outside the gene matches. The CDR3 runs to 15 residues. From germline, CDR1 is SGHRS and CDR2 YFSETQ. CDR3 coding DNA: TGCGCCAGCAGCAATAACGGGGGGGCAAGGGATACGCAGTATTTT. Residues: CASSNNGGARDTQYF.

This chain joins TRBV30 and TRBJ1-6; perhaps TRBD1 as D (6 bases). From germline, CDR1 is GTSNPN and CDR2 SVGIG (reference sequence). The V end was cut by 5 bases, the J end by 10 bases, with 18 bases between. The CDR3 totals 14 residues. CDR3 DNA: TGTGCCTGGGGGGCACAGGGTTCGGGCTCACCCCTCCACTTT. Translating it yields CAWGAQGSGSPLHF.

The V call is TRBV11-3, the J call TRBJ1-2; weak D call: TRBD1 (5 bases). V lost 6 bases and J lost 8, with 13 bases in between. The germline CDR1 and CDR2 sequences are SGHNT and YENEEA. The CDR3 runs to 12 residues. The CDR3 coding sequence is TGTGCCAGCAGTTCAGGGTTAGAAGGCTACACCTTC. It is translated as CASSSGLEGYTF.

The V call is TRBV11-2, the J call TRBJ1-2; D possibly corresponds to TRBD1 (6 bases). This CDR3 has 15 residues. V dropped 5 bases and J dropped 4 bases, with 17 bases sitting between them. Germline CDR1 and CDR2: SGHAT and FQNNGV. In DNA, the CDR3 is TGTGCCAGCAGCCCCGATCTGCAGGGGCCCTATGGCTACACCTTC. Translation: CASSPDLQGPYGYTF.

This sequence joins TRBV4-1 and TRBJ1-4; possible D gene TRBD1, 6 bases. The CDR3 extends over 16 amino acids. Looked up from germline, CDR1 is MGHRA and CDR2 is YSYEKL. V lost 4 bases to trimming and J lost 8 bases, with 20 bases between them. CDR3 residues: CASSLKGGASEEKLFF. The CDR3 DNA sequence: TGCGCCAGCAGCCTAAAAGGGGGGGCTAGTGAAGAAAAACTGTTTTTT.

This rearrangement joins TRBV5-1 to TRBJ2-2; tentatively, D is TRBD1 (5 bases). This CDR3 spans 20 amino acids. CDR1 SGHRS and CDR2 YFSETQ come from the germline V gene. V was trimmed by 0 bases and J by 4 bases, leaving 25 bases between them. CDR3 protein: CASSLVLPGNLGRRTGELFF. The CDR3 DNA reads TGCGCCAGCAGCTTGGTATTGCCAGGGAATTTGGGTAGGCGCACCGGGGAGCTGTTTTTT.

The chain employs TRBV3-1 (or the pseudogene TRBV3-2) and TRBJ1-4, with 7 nucleotides matching TRBD1. This CDR3 is 14 amino acids long. J gave up 8 bases and V 3 bases, and 6 bases lay outside the gene matches. Germline CDR1 reads LGHDT; CDR2 reads YNNKEL (reference sequence). The CDR3 sequence is CASSHLRGREKLFF. As DNA, the CDR3 is TGTGCCAGCAGCCACCTCAGGGGGAGAGAAAAACTGTTTTTT.

This clone was seen once. The rearrangement uses TRBV5-6 and TRBJ2-5, with D possibly matching TRBD2 (5 bases). Trimming removed 3 bases at V and 4 bases at J, with 19 bases between. The CDR3 has 16 amino acids. Germline CDR1 is SGHDT and CDR2 is YYEEEE. CDR3 residues: CASSSWTSTGRETQYF. CDR3 nucleotide sequence: TGTGCCAGCAGCTCCTGGACTTCCACGGGGAGAGAGACCCAGTACTTC.

The chain has TRBV18 and TRBJ1-3, with D maybe TRBD1 (6 bases). V lost 2 bases to trimming and J lost 5 bases, with 10 bases between them. The germline gives CDR1 KGHSH, CDR2 LQKENI. This CDR3 region has 14 residues. The CDR3 DNA reads as TGTGCCAGCTCACCAATGGGACAACGAAACACCATATATTTT. It is translated as CASSPMGQRNTIYF.